Described below is a single T cell receptor (beta chain) sequence and its context. The data derive from a study of T cells in Graves' hyperthyroidism and ophthalmopathy. The TCR beta CDR3 regions underwent amplification using RNA transcripts as the source. RT-PCR in the first round (using the HTBI primer set) targeted the TCR CDR3. TCRdb called the multiplex PCR reads again in MiXCR, with one record for every CDR3 protein. The data show roughly 660,000 distinct CDR3 sequences, 17% seen once. No ophthalmopathy progression within 18 months constituted stable Graves' hyperthyroidism. Input material: blood. This TCR was recovered from a man aged 50 to 59 with Graves' hyperthyroidism.

As DNA, the CDR3 is TGTGCCACCTGGACAGGGGCGCTAGCGGGAGACTACAATGAGCAGTTCTTC. This translates into CATWTGALAGDYNEQFF. The rearrangement links TRBV10-3 to TRBJ2-1; possibly TRBD2 for D (10 bases). V lost 10 bases and J lost 3, with 25 bases in between. CDR3 length equals 17 residues. Germline V gene lookup returns CDR1 ENHRY and CDR2 SYGVKD.